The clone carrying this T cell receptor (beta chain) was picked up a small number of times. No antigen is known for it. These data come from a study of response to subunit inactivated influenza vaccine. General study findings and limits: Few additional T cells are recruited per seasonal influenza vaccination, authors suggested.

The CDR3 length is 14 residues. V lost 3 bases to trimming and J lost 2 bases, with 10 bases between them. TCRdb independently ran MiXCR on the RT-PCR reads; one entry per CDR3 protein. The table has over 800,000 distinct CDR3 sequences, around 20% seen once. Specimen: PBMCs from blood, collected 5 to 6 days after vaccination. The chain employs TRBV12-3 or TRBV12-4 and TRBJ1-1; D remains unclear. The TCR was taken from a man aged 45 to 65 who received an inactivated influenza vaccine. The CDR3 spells CASSFAGINTEAFF. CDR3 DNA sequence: TGTGCCAGCAGTTTCGCCGGGATTAACACTGAAGCTTTCTTT.